A selection of T cell receptor beta chains follows, all from one sample in a study of OX40 agonist ivuxolimab in advanced cancers. Profiled with immunoSEQ multiplex PCR; TCRdb holds only in-frame clones, not every one. The table records 30,000 to 40,000 clones, approximately 90% of them present only once. Sequences were derived from CD4+ or CD8+ T cells sorted from blood, sampled in a trial of the OX40 agonist ivuxolimab. These receptors all stem from an adult with an advanced solid tumor such as melanoma, head and neck, liver or kidney cancer. Both conserved end residues are part of each CDR3. Fields, in order: V gene, clone size, D gene, J gene, CDR3 protein, CDR3 DNA. D genes are given only for firm matches. Expanded clones get a size class; other rows say once, few or many, or leave the size out.

V gene: TRBV9; clone size: NA; D gene: NA; J gene: TRBJ1-4; CDR3 protein: CASSAAVDTWIIF; CDR3 DNA: TGTGCCAGCAGCGCCGCGGTGGACACCTGGATTATTTTT
V gene: TRBV9; clone size: NA; D gene: NA; J gene: TRBJ2-3; CDR3 protein: CASSVWGGGGTDTQYF; CDR3 DNA: TGTGCCAGCAGCGTATGGGGTGGGGGCGGCACAGATACGCAGTATTTT
V gene: TRBV5-1; clone size: NA; D gene: NA; J gene: TRBJ1-1; CDR3 protein: CASSLERQPNTEAFF; CDR3 DNA: TGCGCCAGCAGCTTGGAACGACAGCCGAACACTGAAGCTTTCTTT
V gene: TRBV19; clone size: once; D gene: NA; J gene: TRBJ1-2; CDR3 protein: CASSMKRPAGGWDYGYTF; CDR3 DNA: TGTGCCAGTAGTATGAAAAGGCCCGCCGGAGGGTGGGACTATGGCTACACCTTC
V gene: TRBV7-9; clone size: NA; D gene: NA; J gene: TRBJ2-5; CDR3 protein: CASSQTSGGQETQYF; CDR3 DNA: TGTGCCAGCAGCCAGACGTCAGGTGGGCAAGAGACCCAGTACTTC
V gene: TRBV7-2; clone size: NA; D gene: TRBD2; J gene: TRBJ2-1; CDR3 protein: CASRPGGFGWGINNEQFF; CDR3 DNA: TGTGCCAGCAGACCCGGGGGGTTTGGGTGGGGGATCAATAATGAGCAGTTCTTC
V gene: TRBV5-1; clone size: NA; D gene: NA; J gene: TRBJ2-5; CDR3 protein: CASSLAQETQYF; CDR3 DNA: TGCGCCAGCAGCTTGGCCCAAGAGACCCAGTACTTC
V gene: TRBV7-3; clone size: NA; D gene: NA; J gene: TRBJ1-1; CDR3 protein: CASSLLGYGEAFF; CDR3 DNA: TGTGCCAGTAGCTTACTGGGTTATGGTGAAGCTTTCTTT
V gene: TRBV11-3; clone size: once; D gene: TRBD1; J gene: TRBJ2-1; CDR3 protein: CASSTRDSYNEQFF; CDR3 DNA: TGTGCCAGCAGCACCCGGGACAGTTACAATGAGCAGTTCTTC
V gene: TRBV5-5; clone size: NA; D gene: NA; J gene: TRBJ1-4; CDR3 protein: CASSLTGFATNEKLFF; CDR3 DNA: TGTGCCAGCAGCTTAACAGGGTTTGCAACTAATGAAAAACTGTTTTTT
V gene: TRBV7-2; clone size: NA; D gene: NA; J gene: TRBJ1-2; CDR3 protein: CASSPEWGDYGYTF; CDR3 DNA: TGTGCCAGCAGCCCTGAGTGGGGTGACTATGGCTACACCTTC
V gene: TRBV5-1; clone size: NA; D gene: NA; J gene: TRBJ1-2; CDR3 protein: CASSLSGAESGYTF; CDR3 DNA: TGCGCCAGCAGCTTGAGTGGGGCTGAGAGTGGCTACACCTTC
V gene: TRBV5-1; clone size: NA; D gene: TRBD1; J gene: TRBJ2-3; CDR3 protein: CASRTGGYTDTQYF; CDR3 DNA: TGCGCCAGCCGGACAGGGGGCTACACAGATACGCAGTATTTT
V gene: TRBV7-2; clone size: NA; D gene: NA; J gene: TRBJ1-2; CDR3 protein: CASSLVSNYGYTF; CDR3 DNA: TGTGCCAGCAGCTTAGTCTCCAACTATGGCTACACCTTC
V gene: TRBV18; clone size: NA; D gene: NA; J gene: TRBJ2-1; CDR3 protein: CASSPQSPSGEQFF; CDR3 DNA: TGTGCCAGCTCACCACAGAGTCCCTCTGGTGAGCAGTTCTTC
V gene: TRBV19; clone size: NA; D gene: NA; J gene: TRBJ2-5; CDR3 protein: CAEVPEETQYF; CDR3 DNA: TGTGCCGAAGTACCCGAGGAGACCCAGTACTTC
V gene: TRBV7-2; clone size: NA; D gene: NA; J gene: TRBJ2-1; CDR3 protein: CASSFTQGFYNEQFF; CDR3 DNA: TGTGCCAGCAGCTTTACCCAGGGGTTCTACAATGAGCAGTTCTTC
V gene: TRBV20-1; clone size: NA; D gene: NA; J gene: TRBJ1-1; CDR3 protein: CSASGNSGAFF; CDR3 DNA: TGCAGTGCTAGTGGGAACAGCGGGGCTTTCTTT
V gene: TRBV6-1; clone size: NA; D gene: TRBD2; J gene: TRBJ2-7; CDR3 protein: CTSSEAPGGGYYEQYF; CDR3 DNA: TGTACCAGCAGTGAAGCCCCGGGGGGGGGCTACTACGAGCAGTACTTC
V gene: TRBV7-8; clone size: NA; D gene: NA; J gene: TRBJ1-3; CDR3 protein: CASSLQGPGTAGNTIYF; CDR3 DNA: TGTGCCAGCAGCTTACAGGGCCCGGGAACTGCAGGAAACACCATATATTTT
V gene: TRBV15; clone size: once; D gene: NA; J gene: TRBJ1-5; CDR3 protein: CATSRDDWGSGNQPQHF; CDR3 DNA: TGTGCCACCAGCAGAGATGATTGGGGCAGTGGCAATCAGCCCCAGCATTTT
V gene: TRBV6-5; clone size: NA; D gene: NA; J gene: TRBJ1-3; CDR3 protein: CASRTSNSGNTIYF; CDR3 DNA: TGTGCCAGCAGGACGAGCAACTCTGGAAACACCATATATTTT
V gene: TRBV28; clone size: NA; D gene: TRBD1; J gene: TRBJ1-4; CDR3 protein: CASRDRGNEKLFF; CDR3 DNA: TGTGCCAGCAGAGACAGGGGGAATGAAAAACTGTTTTTT
V gene: TRBV4-1; clone size: NA; D gene: NA; J gene: TRBJ1-5; CDR3 protein: CASSPQAGGHSNQPQHF; CDR3 DNA: TGCGCCAGCAGCCCCCAGGCGGGGGGCCATAGCAATCAGCCCCAGCATTTT
V gene: TRBV6-5; clone size: NA; D gene: NA; J gene: TRBJ1-1; CDR3 protein: CASSTIGGTEAFF; CDR3 DNA: TGTGCCAGCAGTACGATAGGGGGCACTGAAGCTTTCTTT
V gene: TRBV5-4; clone size: NA; D gene: TRBD1; J gene: TRBJ2-5; CDR3 protein: CASSPRTGQETQYF; CDR3 DNA: TGTGCCAGCAGCCCCCGGACAGGGCAAGAGACCCAGTACTTC
V gene: TRBV5-8; clone size: few; D gene: TRBD1; J gene: TRBJ1-2; CDR3 protein: CASSSPMGVQGVSGYTF; CDR3 DNA: TGTGCCAGCAGCTCCCCTATGGGGGTGCAGGGGGTTAGTGGCTACACCTTC
V gene: TRBV29-1; clone size: NA; D gene: NA; J gene: TRBJ1-3; CDR3 protein: CSVGPHGARDGNTIYF; CDR3 DNA: TGCAGCGTTGGCCCCCATGGGGCCCGCGACGGAAACACCATATATTTT
V gene: TRBV6-5; clone size: once; D gene: TRBD1; J gene: TRBJ1-1; CDR3 protein: CASSYQGQGNTEAFF; CDR3 DNA: TGTGCCAGCAGTTACCAAGGACAGGGGAACACTGAAGCTTTCTTT
V gene: TRBV5-5; clone size: NA; D gene: NA; J gene: TRBJ1-1; CDR3 protein: CASSLGGPTEAFF; CDR3 DNA: TGTGCCAGCAGCTTGGGGGGACCCACTGAAGCTTTCTTT
V gene: TRBV28; clone size: NA; D gene: NA; J gene: TRBJ1-4; CDR3 protein: CASKLGRVYEKLFF; CDR3 DNA: TGTGCCAGCAAATTAGGCAGGGTCTATGAAAAACTGTTTTTT
V gene: TRBV27; clone size: once; D gene: NA; J gene: TRBJ2-3; CDR3 protein: CASSFGQPFTDTQYF; CDR3 DNA: TGTGCCAGCAGTTTCGGCCAGCCTTTCACAGATACGCAGTATTTT
V gene: TRBV6-5; clone size: once; D gene: NA; J gene: TRBJ2-5; CDR3 protein: CASSPRLGLLETQYF; CDR3 DNA: TGTGCCAGCTCGCCAAGACTGGGACTTTTAGAGACCCAGTACTTC
V gene: TRBV15; clone size: few; D gene: NA; J gene: TRBJ1-3; CDR3 protein: CATSRSGTVNSGNTIYF; CDR3 DNA: TGTGCCACCAGCAGATCGGGGACGGTGAACTCTGGAAACACCATATATTTT
V gene: TRBV7-2; clone size: few; D gene: TRBD1; J gene: TRBJ1-2; CDR3 protein: CASSRQGSGYTF; CDR3 DNA: TGTGCCAGCAGCCGACAGGGGTCTGGCTACACCTTC
V gene: TRBV29-1; clone size: NA; D gene: NA; J gene: TRBJ2-3; CDR3 protein: CSALGGGDGNTQYF; CDR3 DNA: TGCAGCGCCCTGGGGGGGGGCGATGGTAATACGCAGTATTTT
V gene: TRBV5-1; clone size: NA; D gene: TRBD1; J gene: TRBJ1-2; CDR3 protein: CASSLGDRDNGYTF; CDR3 DNA: TGCGCCAGCAGCTTGGGGGACAGGGATAATGGCTACACCTTC
V gene: TRBV23-1; clone size: NA; D gene: NA; J gene: TRBJ2-7; CDR3 protein: CASRGRGTYEQYF; CDR3 DNA: TGCGCCAGCAGGGGGAGGGGGACCTACGAGCAGTACTTC
V gene: TRBV7-3; clone size: NA; D gene: NA; J gene: TRBJ1-2; CDR3 protein: CASSLGVNYGYTF; CDR3 DNA: TGTGCCAGCAGCTTAGGGGTCAACTATGGCTACACCTTC
V gene: TRBV20-1; clone size: NA; D gene: NA; J gene: TRBJ1-1; CDR3 protein: CSASNTEAFF; CDR3 DNA: TGCAGTGCCTCGAACACTGAAGCTTTCTTT
V gene: TRBV7-3; clone size: once; D gene: NA; J gene: TRBJ2-7; CDR3 protein: CASSLGGSGYYEQYF; CDR3 DNA: TGTGCCAGCAGCTTAGGGGGTAGCGGCTACTACGAGCAGTACTTC
V gene: TRBV2; clone size: once; D gene: TRBD2; J gene: TRBJ2-5; CDR3 protein: CASGGQGLAGEETQYF; CDR3 DNA: TGTGCCAGCGGAGGACAAGGACTAGCGGGGGAAGAGACCCAGTACTTC
V gene: TRBV5-5; clone size: NA; D gene: TRBD1; J gene: TRBJ2-7; CDR3 protein: CASSLGWTGRNEQYF; CDR3 DNA: TGTGCCAGCAGCTTGGGATGGACAGGACGTAACGAGCAGTACTTC
V gene: TRBV6-1; clone size: once; D gene: TRBD2; J gene: TRBJ2-1; CDR3 protein: CASHRGDHQVDEQFF; CDR3 DNA: TGTGCCAGCCACCGGGGGGATCACCAGGTCGATGAGCAGTTCTTC
V gene: TRBV6-6; clone size: NA; D gene: NA; J gene: TRBJ1-3; CDR3 protein: CASIRDTGYTIYF; CDR3 DNA: TGTGCCAGCATACGGGACACAGGGTACACCATATATTTT
V gene: TRBV6-1; clone size: few; D gene: NA; J gene: TRBJ2-7; CDR3 protein: CASSEKPTGYYYEQYF; CDR3 DNA: TGTGCCAGCAGTGAAAAGCCCACAGGCTACTACTACGAGCAGTACTTC
V gene: TRBV10-3; clone size: NA; D gene: NA; J gene: TRBJ2-5; CDR3 protein: CAISEGGTAETQYF; CDR3 DNA: TGTGCCATCAGTGAGGGGGGGACAGCAGAGACCCAGTACTTC
V gene: TRBV18; clone size: NA; D gene: TRBD1; J gene: TRBJ2-7; CDR3 protein: CASSLYSGTGGDEQYF; CDR3 DNA: TGTGCCAGCTCACTATACTCCGGGACAGGGGGCGACGAGCAGTACTTC
V gene: TRBV9; clone size: once; D gene: TRBD1; J gene: TRBJ2-2; CDR3 protein: CASRGQTNTGELFF; CDR3 DNA: TGTGCCAGCAGGGGACAGACCAACACCGGGGAGCTGTTTTTT
V gene: TRBV27; clone size: NA; D gene: NA; J gene: TRBJ2-4; CDR3 protein: CASSRGANPKNIQYF; CDR3 DNA: TGTGCCAGCAGTAGGGGGGCTAATCCCAAAAACATTCAGTACTTC
V gene: TRBV27; clone size: NA; D gene: TRBD1; J gene: TRBJ1-1; CDR3 protein: CASSLGDRGVAFF; CDR3 DNA: TGTGCCAGCAGTTTAGGAGACAGGGGGGTTGCTTTCTTT
V gene: TRBV23-1; clone size: NA; D gene: NA; J gene: TRBJ2-7; CDR3 protein: CASSHRTAVVHEQYF; CDR3 DNA: TGCGCCAGCAGTCATAGGACAGCCGTTGTCCACGAGCAGTACTTC
V gene: TRBV2; clone size: NA; D gene: NA; J gene: TRBJ2-2; CDR3 protein: CASILGTRTGELFF; CDR3 DNA: TGTGCCAGCATCCTGGGGACGCGCACCGGGGAGCTGTTTTTT
V gene: TRBV18; clone size: NA; D gene: TRBD1; J gene: TRBJ2-1; CDR3 protein: CASSPRGTGEQFF; CDR3 DNA: TGTGCCAGCTCACCACGGGGGACAGGAGAGCAGTTCTTC
V gene: TRBV6-1; clone size: NA; D gene: TRBD1; J gene: TRBJ2-1; CDR3 protein: CACQTGTAYNEQFF; CDR3 DNA: TGTGCCTGCCAAACCGGGACAGCCTACAATGAGCAGTTCTTC
V gene: TRBV18; clone size: NA; D gene: TRBD2; J gene: TRBJ2-1; CDR3 protein: CASSPATSVSHNEQFF; CDR3 DNA: TGTGCCAGCTCACCAGCTACTAGCGTCTCCCACAATGAGCAGTTCTTC
V gene: TRBV7-2; clone size: NA; D gene: TRBD1; J gene: TRBJ2-2; CDR3 protein: CASSLVFQGASGELFF; CDR3 DNA: TGTGCCAGCAGCTTAGTTTTCCAGGGGGCATCCGGGGAGCTGTTTTTT
V gene: TRBV6-1; clone size: NA; D gene: TRBD1; J gene: TRBJ1-6; CDR3 protein: CASSAGTGGESSYNSPLHF; CDR3 DNA: TGTGCCAGCAGTGCCGGGACAGGGGGGGAGAGCTCCTATAATTCACCCCTCCACTTT
V gene: TRBV25-1; clone size: NA; D gene: NA; J gene: TRBJ1-2; CDR3 protein: CASRGGTYGYTF; CDR3 DNA: TGTGCCAGCAGGGGCGGGACCTATGGCTACACCTTC
V gene: TRBV7-2; clone size: NA; D gene: NA; J gene: TRBJ1-5; CDR3 protein: CASSLGSSSHSNQPQHF; CDR3 DNA: TGTGCCAGCAGCTTAGGAAGCAGTTCTCATAGCAATCAGCCCCAGCATTTT